The 32 T cell receptor beta chains listed next were all sequenced from one sample in a study of T cell responses to AZD1222 COVID-19 vaccine (dated by TCRdb to the early 2020s). Library prep was done by the immunoSEQ multiplex PCR assay. Entries here come from immuneACCESS through TCRdb and include only in-frame sequences with V and J called. Some clones fail to appear in such tables; in the studies checked, an unresolved V gene covers under half of the shortfall, and the cause of the remainder is unknown. The sample table lists about 110,000 clones, around 88% of them with a count of one. Jointly, the top ten make up 4% to 5.5% of the sample. The sample's time point label, in plain terms: baseline before first vaccination. The material was peripheral blood, obtained on day 0 of AZD1222 vaccination. Receptor source: an adult in good health.

The rearrangement joins TRBV7-6 to TRBJ1-5; D is undetermined. Per the germline V gene, CDR1 is SGHVS and CDR2 is FNYEAQ. V shed 5 bases and J shed 9 bases, with 17 bases lying between them. This CDR3 spans 14 amino acids. CDR3 sequence reads: CASSRTALDGPQHF. The CDR3 DNA follows: TGTGCCAGCAGCCGAACTGCCCTGGATGGGCCCCAGCATTTT.

The rearrangement links TRBV10-3 to TRBJ1-2; no definite D call. V was cut by 7 bases and J by 4 bases, with 10 bases left in between. The germline V gene has CDR1 ENHRY and CDR2 SYGVKD. The CDR3 is 12 amino acids. CDR3 region: CAIMKDGYGYTF. The CDR3 DNA is TGTGCCATCATGAAAGATGGCTATGGCTACACCTTC.

The V and J genes are TRBV7-2 and TRBJ2-3; 8 bases match TRBD2. Germline V gene data show CDR1 as SGHTA and CDR2 as FQGNSA. J was trimmed by 4 bases and V by 1 base; bases with no gene match: 13. CDR3 length equals 18 residues. The CDR3 loop reads CASSLDSRGAGGPDTQYF. The CDR3 nucleotides are TGTGCCAGCAGCTTAGATAGTCGAGGGGCGGGGGGACCAGATACGCAGTATTTT.

V is TRBV7-9 and J is TRBJ2-2; the D call may be TRBD1 or TRBD2 (5 bases each). V was clipped by 8 bases and J by 1 base, with 14 bases between them. Germline assignment: CDR1 SEHNR and CDR2 FQNEAQ (reference sequence). The CDR3 has 15 amino acids. The CDR3 bases are TGTGCCAGCTCCCATTGGGACGGGAACACCGGGGAGCTGTTTTTT. Translating gives CASSHWDGNTGELFF.

The rearrangement joins TRBV4-2 to TRBJ1-3; TRBD1 might be the D (5 bases). Trimming stripped 2 bases from V and 0 bases from J, with 11 bases between. Germline V gene data show CDR1 as LGHNA and CDR2 as YNFKEQ. This CDR3 has 16 amino acids. Written as DNA, the CDR3 is TGTGCCAGCAGCCAAAATACAGGAGCCTCTGGAAACACCATATATTTT. Translating it yields CASSQNTGASGNTIYF.

This clone turned up a few times. This chain connects TRBV7-2 to TRBJ2-3, with 7 bases matching TRBD2. This CDR3 comprises 15 residues. Germline V gene lookup returns CDR1 SGHTA and CDR2 FQGNSA. Trimming took 5 bases from V and 0 from J; bases not matched to a gene: 5. The CDR3 is CASSVSTSSTDTQYF. The DNA for the CDR3 is TGTGCCAGCAGCGTATCGACTAGCAGCACAGATACGCAGTATTTT.

The chain has TRBV19 and TRBJ2-7; D not certain. This CDR3 is built from 13 residues. Germline V gives CDR1 LNHDA, CDR2 SQIVND (reference sequence). V lost 6 bases, J lost 2 bases, and 11 bases lay in between. Here the CDR3 reads CASSPTDTYEQYF. The CDR3 DNA reads TGTGCCAGTAGCCCCACTGACACCTACGAGCAGTACTTC.

The V call is TRBV4-1, the J call TRBJ1-5; unclear D gene. The CDR3 extends over 15 amino acids. V was pared by 4 bases and J by 2 bases, with 12 bases between. Germline V CDR1 and CDR2: MGHRA, YSYEKL. The CDR3 DNA is TGCGCCAGCAGCCCTCTTGTAGCAGGCAATCAGCCCCAGCATTTT. This sequence encodes CASSPLVAGNQPQHF.

This clone was counted once. Here the CDR3 reads CAISAQGSTEAFF. The CDR3 DNA follows: TGTGCCATCAGTGCCCAGGGGTCTACTGAAGCTTTCTTT. This chain uses TRBV10-3 with TRBJ1-1; possibly TRBD1 for D (6 bases). V gave up 4 bases and J gave up 5 bases, with 11 bases separating them. The CDR3 runs to 13 residues. CDR1 is ENHRY and CDR2 is SYGVKD in the germline V gene.

The chain uses TRBV11-2 and TRBJ2-7; D gene ambiguous. The germline V gene has CDR1 SGHAT and CDR2 FQNNGV. The CDR3 runs 11 residues. Trimming left V 7 bases short and J 0 bases short, with 4 bases between. CDR3 DNA sequence: TGTGCCAGCACCAGCTCCTACGAGCAGTACTTC. This gives the protein CASTSSYEQYF.

CDR3 nucleotide sequence: TGTGCCAGCAGTGACAGGCAGGGCTATGGCTACACCTTC. Its protein product is CASSDRQGYGYTF. The chain links TRBV6-1 to TRBJ1-2; the D gene is possibly TRBD1 (5 bases). With 3 bases removed from V and 4 bases from J, the gap between germline ends came to 9 bases. The CDR3 extends over 13 amino acids. Germline V gene sequence: CDR1 MNHNS, CDR2 SASEGT.

This clone was detected only once. The chain carries TRBV18 and TRBJ1-2; 7 positions match TRBD1. The germline CDR1 and CDR2 sequences are KGHSH and LQKENI. V gave up 3 bases and J gave up 7 bases; unmatched junction bases: 8. This CDR3 is 14 amino acids long. The CDR3 DNA reads as TGTGCCAGCTCACCCTCGACAGGGCCGCCTGGCTACACCTTC. Translated: CASSPSTGPPGYTF. Combining the CDR3 with reference TRBV18 and TRBJ1-2 gives the whole variable domain NAGVMQNPRHLVRRRGQEARLRCSPMKGHSHVYWYRQLPEEGLKFMVYLQKENIIDESGMPKERFSAEFPKEGPSILRIQQVVRGDSAAYFCASSPSTGPPGYTFGSGTRLTVV.

In this sample, this clone turned up once. The chain employs TRBV5-4 and TRBJ2-7; 9 nucleotides line up with TRBD1. Germline V gene lookup returns CDR1 SGHNT and CDR2 YYREEE (reference sequence). V dropped 4 bases and J dropped 0; count of bases not matched to a gene: 8. The CDR3 contains 16 residues. DNA of the CDR3: TGTGCCAGCAGCCCGGGCGGGACAGGGAGCTCCTACGAGCAGTACTTC. This sequence encodes CASSPGGTGSSYEQYF.

The chain is built from TRBV18 and TRBJ1-1; D uncertain. Germline V lookup: CDR1 KGHSH, CDR2 LQKENI. This CDR3 region has 14 residues. V was pared by 1 base and J by 6 bases, with 12 bases between. CDR3 in DNA: TGTGCCAGCTCACCACGGGTGGCTGTGCCTGAAGCTTTCTTT. Its translation is CASSPRVAVPEAFF.

The rearrangement joins TRBV6-5 to TRBJ1-1, with D possibly matching TRBD1 (5 bases). From germline, CDR1 is MNHEY and CDR2 SVGAGI. There are 13 residues in the CDR3. V was cut by 0 bases and J by 6 bases, with 8 bases left in between. The CDR3 region has the DNA TGTGCCAGCAGTTACTCAGGGGCGGCTGAAGCTTTCTTT. Amino acids: CASSYSGAAEAFF.

The V call is TRBV6-5, the J call TRBJ1-1, with D maybe TRBD1 (5 bases). Looked up from germline, CDR1 is MNHEY and CDR2 is SVGAGI. The V end was cut by 4 bases, the J end by 7 bases, with 10 bases between. CDR3 length equals 12 residues. The CDR3 coding sequence is TGTGCCAGCAGTTCGGGACGGATTGAAGCTTTCTTT. This gives the protein CASSSGRIEAFF.

J is TRBJ2-1 and V is TRBV10-1; 7 positions agree with TRBD1. The CDR3 spans 16 residues. V was pared by 2 bases and J by 4 bases, with 8 bases of the junction left unmatched. Germline V gene lookup returns CDR1 WNHNN and CDR2 SYGVQD (reference sequence). CDR3 sequence reads: CASSEASGQHYNEQFF. CDR3 DNA sequence: TGCGCCAGCAGTGAGGCATCGGGACAGCATTACAATGAGCAGTTCTTC.

The chain links TRBV6-5 to TRBJ1-4; perhaps TRBD1 as D (5 bases). The CDR3 runs 16 residues. V lost 4 bases and J 0 bases, leaving 12 bases between the germline ends. CDR1 and CDR2 (germline): MNHEY, SVGAGI. CDR3 sequence: CASSSRDGATNEKLFF. The CDR3 nucleotides are TGTGCCAGCAGTTCCCGGGACGGGGCAACTAATGAAAAACTGTTTTTT.

This chain joins TRBV4-1 and TRBJ2-1; a weak D match, TRBD1 (6 bases). Trimming removed 1 base from V and 2 bases from J, with 9 bases in between. CDR3 length: 15 amino acids. CDR1 is MGHRA and CDR2 is YSYEKL in the germline V gene. CDR3 sequence (DNA): TGCGCCAGCAGCCAAGGACAGGACACCTACAATGAGCAGTTCTTC. Its translation is CASSQGQDTYNEQFF.

This sequence joins TRBV9 and TRBJ1-2; D not resolved. Trimming removed 0 bases at V and 1 base at J, with 16 bases between. Germline CDR1 reads SGDLS; CDR2 reads YYNGEE. The CDR3 consists of 17 residues. In nucleotides, the CDR3 is TGTGCCAGCAGCGTAGCTGAGGGTAGACGGGATAACTATGGCTACACCTTC. Its translation: CASSVAEGRRDNYGYTF.

The chain links TRBV7-9 to TRBJ1-5; D not certain. The CDR3 consists of 15 residues. V was pared by 4 bases and J by 8 bases, with 18 bases between. The germline CDR1 and CDR2 sequences are SEHNR and FQNEAQ (reference sequence). Written as DNA, the CDR3 is TGTGCCAGCAGCTCCGACGGCAGGACCCTCGAGCCCCAGCATTTT. Amino acids: CASSSDGRTLEPQHF.

This clone was detected a few times. This sequence joins TRBV21-1 and TRBJ2-2; the table's D call TRBD1 went unverified against the DNA. TRBV21-1 has pseudogene status. This CDR3 has 16 amino acids. The CDR3 DNA sequence: TGTGCCAGCAGCAAAGAGGGGGATTCCGTCACCGGGGAGCTGTTTTTT. Amino acids: CASSKEGDSVTGELFF.

CDR3 DNA: TGTGCCAGCAGTGAAAGCGGAGCCTGGGGTCAGCCCCAGCATTTT. It yields the protein CASSESGAWGQPQHF. The V gene is TRBV6-1, the J gene TRBJ1-5, with D uncertain. CDR1 and CDR2 (germline): MNHNS, SASEGT. This CDR3 has 15 amino acids. V was clipped by 2 bases and J by 6 bases, with 14 bases between them.

This clone appeared a single time. The rearrangement uses TRBV28 and TRBJ1-1; a weak D match, TRBD1 (5 bases). The germline V gene encodes CDR1 MDHEN and CDR2 SYDVKM. The CDR3 is 14 amino acids. V was cut by 3 bases and J by 4 bases, with 12 bases left in between. CDR3 nucleotide sequence: TGTGCCAGCAGTTTCAGACGGGGCGGCACTGAAGCTTTCTTT. The encoded protein is CASSFRRGGTEAFF.

The chain joins TRBV4-1 to TRBJ2-7, with a weak D call TRBD1 (6 bases). The CDR3 consists of 17 residues. V gave up 0 bases and J gave up 0 bases, with 15 bases separating them. Germline loops: CDR1 MGHRA, CDR2 YSYEKL. CDR3 loop: CASSQEAFQGTSYEQYF. The CDR3 DNA reads TGCGCCAGCAGCCAAGAGGCGTTCCAGGGGACCTCCTACGAGCAGTACTTC.

V is TRBV19 and J is TRBJ1-5; D gene uncertain. Germline CDR1 LNHDA, CDR2 SQIVND (reference sequence). The CDR3 contains 15 residues. V gave up 3 bases and J gave up 4 bases, with 13 bases separating them. CDR3 bases: TGTGCCAGTAGTATGGCCGGGTTGGTTAATCAGCCCCAGCATTTT. This gives the protein CASSMAGLVNQPQHF.

The V gene is TRBV6-2 or TRBV6-3, the J gene TRBJ1-1, with D unclear. The CDR3 extends over 14 amino acids. V was pared by 3 bases and J by 1 base, with 9 bases between. Looked up from germline, CDR1 is MNHEY and CDR2 is SVGEGT. The CDR3 DNA is TGTGCCAGCAGTTATAAGGCAGAGAACACTGAAGCTTTCTTT. It yields the protein CASSYKAENTEAFF.

This clone was seen more than once but under ten times. This sequence joins TRBV7-8 and TRBJ1-2; D is undetermined. From germline, CDR1 is SGHVS and CDR2 FQNEAQ. Trimming removed 5 bases at V and 8 bases at J, with 18 bases between. The CDR3 covers 14 residues. The CDR3 DNA sequence: TGTGCCAGCAGCCCCCAGCAGATGTTTAACGGCTACACCTTC. Protein sequence: CASSPQQMFNGYTF.

V gene TRBV3-1 (or the pseudogene TRBV3-2) combines with J gene TRBJ2-7; 9 bases map to TRBD2. Per the germline V gene, CDR1 is LGHDT and CDR2 is YNNKEL (reference sequence). The CDR3 is 14 amino acids. V was clipped by 3 bases and J by 3 bases; unmatched bases: 3. The CDR3 region has the DNA TGTGCCAGCAGCCACGGGACTAGCATCTACGAGCAGTACTTC. Translated, it gives CASSHGTSIYEQYF.

The chain is built from TRBV27 and TRBJ2-7; no clear D. CDR1 is MNHEY, CDR2 SMNVEV, per germline (reference sequence). Between the trimmed V and J ends, which lost 4 bases and 7 bases, there was a span of 11 bases. This CDR3 contains 12 residues. The CDR3 region has the DNA TGTGCCAGCAGTTCCCGCCTCGGGGAGCAGTACTTC. It encodes CASSSRLGEQYF.

The chain has TRBV11-3 and TRBJ2-7; D is unresolved. Between the trimmed V and J ends, which lost 1 base and 6 bases, there was a span of 13 bases. There are 14 residues in the CDR3. Germline V gene sequence: CDR1 SGHNT, CDR2 YENEEA. This CDR3 is CASSLAGPNSEQYF. The CDR3 DNA reads TGTGCCAGCAGCTTAGCTGGACCCAACTCCGAGCAGTACTTC.

This clone was found once. The chain recombines TRBV10-2 with TRBJ1-1; D may be TRBD1 (6 bases). The CDR3 loop spans 12 amino acids. Per germline, CDR1 WSHSY and CDR2 SAAADI. The germline V and J ends were trimmed by 8 bases and 1 base, with 8 bases remaining between them. CDR3 nucleotide sequence: TGCGCCAGCTCGGACAGGAACACTGAAGCTTTCTTT. Translated, it gives CASSDRNTEAFF.